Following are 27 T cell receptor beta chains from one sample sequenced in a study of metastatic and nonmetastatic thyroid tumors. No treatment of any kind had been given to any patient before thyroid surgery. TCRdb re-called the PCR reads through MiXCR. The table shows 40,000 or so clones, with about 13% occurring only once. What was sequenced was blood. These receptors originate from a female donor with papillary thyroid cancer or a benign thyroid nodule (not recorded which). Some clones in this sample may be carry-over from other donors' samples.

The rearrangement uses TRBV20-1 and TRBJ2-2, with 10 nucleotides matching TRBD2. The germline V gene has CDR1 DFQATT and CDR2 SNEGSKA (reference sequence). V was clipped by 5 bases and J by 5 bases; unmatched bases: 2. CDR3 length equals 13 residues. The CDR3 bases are TGCAGTGCTTTAGCGGGAGGTACCGGGGAGCTGTTTTTT. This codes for CSALAGGTGELFF.

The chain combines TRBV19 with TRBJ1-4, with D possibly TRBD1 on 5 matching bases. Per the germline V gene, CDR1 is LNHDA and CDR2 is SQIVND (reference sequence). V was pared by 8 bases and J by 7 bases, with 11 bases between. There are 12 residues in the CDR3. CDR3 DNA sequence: TGTGCCAGTTCGGGACGCAGTGAAAAACTGTTTTTT. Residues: CASSGRSEKLFF.

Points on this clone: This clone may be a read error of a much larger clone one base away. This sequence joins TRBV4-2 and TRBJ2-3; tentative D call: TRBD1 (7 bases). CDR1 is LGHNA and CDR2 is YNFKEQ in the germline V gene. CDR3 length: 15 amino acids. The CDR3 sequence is CVSTQGGGRTDTQYF. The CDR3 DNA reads TGTGTCAGCACCCAAGGAGGGGGCAGGACAGATACGCAGTATTTT.

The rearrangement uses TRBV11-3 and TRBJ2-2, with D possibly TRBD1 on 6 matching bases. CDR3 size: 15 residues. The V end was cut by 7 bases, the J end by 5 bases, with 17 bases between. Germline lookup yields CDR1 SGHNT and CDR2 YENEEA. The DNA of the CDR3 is TGTGCCAGCACCCCAGGGGTACGAGGGACCGGGGAGCTGTTTTTT. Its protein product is CASTPGVRGTGELFF.

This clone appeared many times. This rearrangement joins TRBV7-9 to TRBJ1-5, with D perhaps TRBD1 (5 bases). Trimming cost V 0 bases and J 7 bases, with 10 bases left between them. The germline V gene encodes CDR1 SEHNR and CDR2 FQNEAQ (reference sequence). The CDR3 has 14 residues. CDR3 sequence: CASSLAGAIQPQHF. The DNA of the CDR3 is TGTGCCAGCAGCTTAGCCGGGGCAATACAGCCCCAGCATTTT.

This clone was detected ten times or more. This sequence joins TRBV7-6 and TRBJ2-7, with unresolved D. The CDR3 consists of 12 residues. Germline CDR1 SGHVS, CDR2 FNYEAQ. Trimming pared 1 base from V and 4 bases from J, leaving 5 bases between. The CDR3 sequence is CASSLVGYEQYF. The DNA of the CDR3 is TGTGCCAGCAGCTTAGTGGGTTACGAGCAGTACTTC.

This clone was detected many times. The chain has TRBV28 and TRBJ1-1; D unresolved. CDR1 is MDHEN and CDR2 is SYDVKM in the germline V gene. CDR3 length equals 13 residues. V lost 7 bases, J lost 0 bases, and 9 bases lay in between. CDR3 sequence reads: CASKDLVNTEAFF. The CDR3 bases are TGTGCCAGCAAGGACCTCGTGAACACTGAAGCTTTCTTT.

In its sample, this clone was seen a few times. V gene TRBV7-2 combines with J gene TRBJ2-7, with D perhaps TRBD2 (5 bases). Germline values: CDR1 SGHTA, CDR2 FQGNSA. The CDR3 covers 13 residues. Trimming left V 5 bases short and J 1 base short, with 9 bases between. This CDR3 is CASSVTISYEQYF. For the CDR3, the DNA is TGTGCCAGCAGCGTGACTATTTCCTACGAGCAGTACTTC.

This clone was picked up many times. CDR3 bases: TGCAGTGCTAGAGGATGGACTAGCGGGAGATCAGATACGCAGTATTTT. This gives the protein CSARGWTSGRSDTQYF. The chain carries TRBV20-1 and TRBJ2-3, with 13 bases identical to TRBD2. Germline assignment: CDR1 DFQATT and CDR2 SNEGSKA (reference sequence). With V trimmed by 1 base and J by 4 bases, 5 bases remained unmatched. There are 16 residues in the CDR3.

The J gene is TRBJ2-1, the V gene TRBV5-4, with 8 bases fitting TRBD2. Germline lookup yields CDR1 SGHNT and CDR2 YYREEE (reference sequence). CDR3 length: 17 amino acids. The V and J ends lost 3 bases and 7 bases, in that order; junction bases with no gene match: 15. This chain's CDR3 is CASSSPNEAGGRNEQFF. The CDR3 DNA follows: TGTGCCAGCAGCTCCCCAAATGAGGCGGGAGGTAGGAATGAGCAGTTCTTC.

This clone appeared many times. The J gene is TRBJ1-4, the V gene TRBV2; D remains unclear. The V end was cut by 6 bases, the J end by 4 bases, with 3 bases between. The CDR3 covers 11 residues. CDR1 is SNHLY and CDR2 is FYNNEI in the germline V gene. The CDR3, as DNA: TGTGCCAGCAGGATTAATGAAAAACTGTTTTTT. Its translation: CASRINEKLFF.

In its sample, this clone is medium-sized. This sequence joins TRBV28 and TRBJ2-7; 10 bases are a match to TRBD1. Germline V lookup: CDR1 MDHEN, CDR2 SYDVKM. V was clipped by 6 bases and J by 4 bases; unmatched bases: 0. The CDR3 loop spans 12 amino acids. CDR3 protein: CASRDRGYEQYF. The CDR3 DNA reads TGTGCCAGCAGGGACAGGGGGTACGAGCAGTACTTC.

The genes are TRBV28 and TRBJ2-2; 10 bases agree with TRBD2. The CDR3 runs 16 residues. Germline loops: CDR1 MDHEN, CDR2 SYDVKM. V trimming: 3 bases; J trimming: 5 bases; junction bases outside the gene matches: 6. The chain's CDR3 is CASSFPSGSRTGELFF. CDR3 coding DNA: TGTGCCAGCAGTTTCCCTAGCGGGAGTCGTACCGGGGAGCTGTTTTTT.

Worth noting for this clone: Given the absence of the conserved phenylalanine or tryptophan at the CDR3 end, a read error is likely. In nucleotides, the CDR3 is TGCGCCAGCAGCCAAGGTCCGAGGGAAACCCAGTACTAC. Its translation: CASSQGPRETQYY. This sequence joins TRBV4-1 and TRBJ2-5; D is possibly TRBD2 (5 bases). This CDR3 comprises 13 residues. Germline V gene sequence: CDR1 MGHRA, CDR2 YSYEKL. With 1 base removed from V and 8 bases from J, the gap between germline ends came to 11 bases.

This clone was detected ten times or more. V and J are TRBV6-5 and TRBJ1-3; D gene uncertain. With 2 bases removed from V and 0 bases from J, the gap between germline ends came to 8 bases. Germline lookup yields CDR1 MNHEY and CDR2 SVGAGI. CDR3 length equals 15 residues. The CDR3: CASSYSGSSGNTIYF. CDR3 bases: TGTGCCAGCAGTTACAGCGGCAGCTCTGGAAACACCATATATTTT.

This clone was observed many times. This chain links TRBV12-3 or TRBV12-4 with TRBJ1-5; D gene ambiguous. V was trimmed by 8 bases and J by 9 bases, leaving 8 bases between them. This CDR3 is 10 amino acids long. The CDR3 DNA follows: TGTGCCAGCGGGTCGGGGCCCCAGCATTTT. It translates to CASGSGPQHF.

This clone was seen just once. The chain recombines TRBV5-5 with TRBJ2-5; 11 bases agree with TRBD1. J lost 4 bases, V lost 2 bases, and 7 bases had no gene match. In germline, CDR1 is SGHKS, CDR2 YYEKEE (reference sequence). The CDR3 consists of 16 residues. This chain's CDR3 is CASSLAGTGGAETQYF. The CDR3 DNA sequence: TGTGCCAGCAGCTTAGCGGGGACAGGGGGAGCAGAGACCCAGTACTTC.

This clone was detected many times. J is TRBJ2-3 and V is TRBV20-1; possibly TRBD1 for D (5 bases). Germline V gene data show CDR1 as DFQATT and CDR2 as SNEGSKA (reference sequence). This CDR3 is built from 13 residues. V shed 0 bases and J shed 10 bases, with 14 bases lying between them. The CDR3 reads CSARDPAEGAQYF. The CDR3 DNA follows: TGCAGTGCTAGAGATCCGGCCGAAGGGGCGCAGTATTTT.

Here the CDR3 reads CASSTRGFPPQHF. The CDR3 DNA reads as TGTGCCAGTAGTACACGGGGGTTTCCGCCCCAGCATTTT. This sequence joins TRBV19 and TRBJ1-5, with a tentative D call TRBD1 (5 bases). Germline assignment: CDR1 LNHDA and CDR2 SQIVND (reference sequence). Trimming removed 4 bases at V and 9 bases at J, with 13 bases between. This CDR3 spans 13 amino acids.

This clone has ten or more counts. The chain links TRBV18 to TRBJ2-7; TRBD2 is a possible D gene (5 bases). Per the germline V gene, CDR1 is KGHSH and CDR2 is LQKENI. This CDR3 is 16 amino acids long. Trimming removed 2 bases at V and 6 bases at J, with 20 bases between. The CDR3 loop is CASSPFRSQNGGEQYF. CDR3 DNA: TGTGCCAGCTCACCATTTAGGTCCCAAAACGGAGGCGAGCAGTACTTC.

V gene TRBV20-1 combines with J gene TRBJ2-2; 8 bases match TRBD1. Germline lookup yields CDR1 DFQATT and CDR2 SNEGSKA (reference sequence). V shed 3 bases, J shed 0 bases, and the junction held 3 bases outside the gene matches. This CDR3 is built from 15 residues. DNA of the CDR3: TGCAGTGCTAGCGCACAGGGGGCGAACACCGGGGAGCTGTTTTTT. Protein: CSASAQGANTGELFF.

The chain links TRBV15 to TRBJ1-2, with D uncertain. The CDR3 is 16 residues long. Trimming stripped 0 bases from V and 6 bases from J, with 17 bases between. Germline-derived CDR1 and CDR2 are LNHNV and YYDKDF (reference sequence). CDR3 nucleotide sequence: TGTGCCACCAGCAGAGAGATAACATGTAGGACCGATGGCTACACCTTC. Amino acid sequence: CATSREITCRTDGYTF.

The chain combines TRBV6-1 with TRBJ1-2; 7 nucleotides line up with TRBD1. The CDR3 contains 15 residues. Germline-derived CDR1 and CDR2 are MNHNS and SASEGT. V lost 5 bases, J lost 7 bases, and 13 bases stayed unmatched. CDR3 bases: TGTGCCAGCAGTAAATTTAAAGGGGGCGGCGGTGGCTACACCTTC. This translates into CASSKFKGGGGGYTF.

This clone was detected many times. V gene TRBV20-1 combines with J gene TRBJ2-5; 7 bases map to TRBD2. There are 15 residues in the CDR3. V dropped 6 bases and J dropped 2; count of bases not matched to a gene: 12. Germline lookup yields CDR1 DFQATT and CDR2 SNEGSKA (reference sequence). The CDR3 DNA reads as TGCAGTGCCCGATTCGGGGGGAGGTATCAAGAGACCCAGTACTTC. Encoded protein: CSARFGGRYQETQYF.

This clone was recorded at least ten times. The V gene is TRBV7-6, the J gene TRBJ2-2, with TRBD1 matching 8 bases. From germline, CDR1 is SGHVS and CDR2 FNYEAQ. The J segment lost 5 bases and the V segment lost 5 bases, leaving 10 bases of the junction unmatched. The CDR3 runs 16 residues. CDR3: CASSGYRGDRTGELFF. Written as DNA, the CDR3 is TGTGCCAGCAGCGGGTACAGGGGGGATCGGACCGGGGAGCTGTTTTTT.

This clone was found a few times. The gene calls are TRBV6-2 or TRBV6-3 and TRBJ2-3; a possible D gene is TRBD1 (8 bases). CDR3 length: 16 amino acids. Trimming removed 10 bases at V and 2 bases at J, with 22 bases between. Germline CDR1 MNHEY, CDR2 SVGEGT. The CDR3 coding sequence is TGTGCCATCATCTACCAGGGGGCGGGGGCCACAGATACGCAGTATTTT. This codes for CAIIYQGAGATDTQYF.

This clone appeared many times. The CDR3 is CASSTGTGNYGYTF. The DNA of the CDR3 is TGTGCCAGCAGCACCGGGACAGGGAACTATGGCTACACCTTC. This chain links TRBV7-3 with TRBJ1-2, with 9 nucleotides matching TRBD1. The CDR3 is made up of 14 amino acids. CDR1 SGHTA and CDR2 FQGTGA come from the germline V gene. Germline trimming cut 5 bases from V and 2 bases from J; bases unmatched to any gene: 3.